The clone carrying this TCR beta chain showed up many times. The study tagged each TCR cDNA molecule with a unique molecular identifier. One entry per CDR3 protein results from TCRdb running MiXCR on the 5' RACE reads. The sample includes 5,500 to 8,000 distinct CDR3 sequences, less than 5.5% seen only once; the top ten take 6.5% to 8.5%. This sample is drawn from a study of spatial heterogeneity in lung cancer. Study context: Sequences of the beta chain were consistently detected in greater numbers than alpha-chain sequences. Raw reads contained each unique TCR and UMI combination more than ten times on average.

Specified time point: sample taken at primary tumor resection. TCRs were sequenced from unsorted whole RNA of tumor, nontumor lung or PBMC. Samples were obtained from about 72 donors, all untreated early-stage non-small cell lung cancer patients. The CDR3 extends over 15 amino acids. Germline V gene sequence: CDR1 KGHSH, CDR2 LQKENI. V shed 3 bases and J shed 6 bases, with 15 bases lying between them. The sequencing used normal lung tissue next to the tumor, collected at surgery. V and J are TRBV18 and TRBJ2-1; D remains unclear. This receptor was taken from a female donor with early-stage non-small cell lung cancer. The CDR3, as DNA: TGTGCCAGCTCACCCCCGGGTAGAGTGGGCAATGAGCAGTTCTTC. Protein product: CASSPPGRVGNEQFF.